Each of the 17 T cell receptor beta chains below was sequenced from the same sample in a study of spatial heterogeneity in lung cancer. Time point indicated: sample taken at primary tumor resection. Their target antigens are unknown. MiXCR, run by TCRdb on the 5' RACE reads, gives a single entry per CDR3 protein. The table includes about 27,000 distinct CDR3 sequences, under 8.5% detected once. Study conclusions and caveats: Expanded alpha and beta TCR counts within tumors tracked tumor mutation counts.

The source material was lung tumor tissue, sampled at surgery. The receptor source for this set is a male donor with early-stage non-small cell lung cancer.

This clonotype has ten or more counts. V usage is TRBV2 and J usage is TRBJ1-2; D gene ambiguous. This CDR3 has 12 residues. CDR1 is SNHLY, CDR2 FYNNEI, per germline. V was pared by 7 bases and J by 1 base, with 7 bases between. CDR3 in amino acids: CASTRDNYGYTF. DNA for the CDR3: TGTGCCAGCACTAGGGATAACTATGGCTACACCTTC.

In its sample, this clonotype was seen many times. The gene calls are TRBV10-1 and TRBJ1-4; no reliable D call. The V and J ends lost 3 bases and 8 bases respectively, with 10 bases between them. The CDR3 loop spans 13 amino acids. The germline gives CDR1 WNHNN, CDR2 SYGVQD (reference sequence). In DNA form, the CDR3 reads TGCGCCAGCAGTGACGTTGAGGACGAAAAACTGTTTTTT. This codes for CASSDVEDEKLFF.

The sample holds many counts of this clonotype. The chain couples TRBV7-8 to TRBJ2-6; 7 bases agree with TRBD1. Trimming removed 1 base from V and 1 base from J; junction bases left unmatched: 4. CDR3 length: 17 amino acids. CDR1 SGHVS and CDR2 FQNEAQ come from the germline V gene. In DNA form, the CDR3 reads TGTGCCAGCAGCTTAGGGACCAGGGGGTCTGGGGCCAACGTCCTGACTTTC. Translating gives CASSLGTRGSGANVLTF.

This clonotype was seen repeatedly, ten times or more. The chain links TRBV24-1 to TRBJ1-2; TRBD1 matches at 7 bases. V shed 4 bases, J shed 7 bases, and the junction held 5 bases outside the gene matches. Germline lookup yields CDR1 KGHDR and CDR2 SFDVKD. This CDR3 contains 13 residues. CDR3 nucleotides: TGTGCCACCAGTGACACAGGGGAGGTTGGCTACACCTTC. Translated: CATSDTGEVGYTF.

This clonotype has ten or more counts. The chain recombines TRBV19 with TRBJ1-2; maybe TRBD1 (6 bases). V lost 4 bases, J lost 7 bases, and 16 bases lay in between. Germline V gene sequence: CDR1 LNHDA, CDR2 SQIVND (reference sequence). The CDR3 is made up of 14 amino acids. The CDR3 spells CASSSMRDTAGYTF. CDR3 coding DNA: TGTGCCAGTAGTAGCATGCGGGACACCGCTGGCTACACCTTC.

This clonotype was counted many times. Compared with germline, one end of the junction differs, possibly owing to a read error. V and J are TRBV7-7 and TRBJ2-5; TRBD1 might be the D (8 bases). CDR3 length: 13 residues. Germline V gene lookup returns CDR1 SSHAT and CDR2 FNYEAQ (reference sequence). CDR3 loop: CASSNRGGETQYF. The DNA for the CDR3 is TGTGCTAGCAGCAACAGGGGGGGAGAGACCCAGTACTTC. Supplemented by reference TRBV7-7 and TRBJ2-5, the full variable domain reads GAGVSQSPRYKVTKRGQDVTLRCDPISSHATLYWYQQALGQGPEFLTYFNYEAQPDKSGLPSDRFSAERPEGSISTLTIQRTEQRDSAMYRCASSNRGGETQYFGPGTRLLVL.

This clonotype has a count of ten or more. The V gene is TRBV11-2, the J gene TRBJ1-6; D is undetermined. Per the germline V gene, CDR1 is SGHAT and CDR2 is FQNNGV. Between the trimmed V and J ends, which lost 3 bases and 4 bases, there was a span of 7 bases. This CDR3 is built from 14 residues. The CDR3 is CASSFEGYNSPLHF. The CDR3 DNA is TGTGCCAGCAGCTTCGAGGGATATAATTCACCCCTCCACTTT.

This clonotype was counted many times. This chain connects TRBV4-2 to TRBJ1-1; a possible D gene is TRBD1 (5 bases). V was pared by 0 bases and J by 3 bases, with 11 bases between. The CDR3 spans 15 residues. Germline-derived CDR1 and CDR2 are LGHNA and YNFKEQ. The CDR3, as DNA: TGTGCCAGCAGCCAAGAAAGAGGGGTCTACACTGAAGCTTTCTTT. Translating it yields CASSQERGVYTEAFF.

The chain's CDR3 is CASSEPGQGISPLHF. The DNA for the CDR3 is TGTGCCAGCAGTGAGCCGGGACAGGGGATTTCACCCCTCCACTTT. This chain uses TRBV25-1 with TRBJ1-6, with 10 nucleotides matching TRBD1. The CDR3 runs to 15 residues. The ends lost 3 bases at V and 9 bases at J; junction bases unmatched: 5. Germline CDR1 is MGHDK and CDR2 is SYGVNS.

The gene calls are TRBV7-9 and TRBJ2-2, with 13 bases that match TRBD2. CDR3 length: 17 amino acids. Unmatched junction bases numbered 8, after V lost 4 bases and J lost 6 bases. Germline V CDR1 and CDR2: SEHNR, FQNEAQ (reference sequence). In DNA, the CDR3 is TGTGCCAGCAGCTCCCCCACTAGCGGGGGGGCCGCCGGGGAGCTGTTTTTT. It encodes CASSSPTSGGAAGELFF.

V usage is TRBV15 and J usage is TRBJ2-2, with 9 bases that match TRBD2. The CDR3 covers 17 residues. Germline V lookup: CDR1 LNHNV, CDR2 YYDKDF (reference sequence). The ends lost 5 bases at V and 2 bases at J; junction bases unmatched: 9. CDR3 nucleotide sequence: TGTGCCACCAGCGGGACTAGCTCATCCCCAAACACCGGGGAGCTGTTTTTT. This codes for CATSGTSSSPNTGELFF.

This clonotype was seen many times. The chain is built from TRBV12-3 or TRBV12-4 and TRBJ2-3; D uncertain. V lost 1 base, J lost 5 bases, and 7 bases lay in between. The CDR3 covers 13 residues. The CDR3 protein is CASSLDGGDTQYF. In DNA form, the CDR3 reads TGTGCCAGCAGTTTAGACGGTGGAGATACGCAGTATTTT.

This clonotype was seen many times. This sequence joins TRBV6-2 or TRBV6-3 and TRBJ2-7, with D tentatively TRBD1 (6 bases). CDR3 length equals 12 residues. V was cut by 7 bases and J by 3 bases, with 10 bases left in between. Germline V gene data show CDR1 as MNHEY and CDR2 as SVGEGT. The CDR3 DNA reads TGTGCCAGCAACCTACAGGGCTACGAGCAGTACTTC. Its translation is CASNLQGYEQYF.

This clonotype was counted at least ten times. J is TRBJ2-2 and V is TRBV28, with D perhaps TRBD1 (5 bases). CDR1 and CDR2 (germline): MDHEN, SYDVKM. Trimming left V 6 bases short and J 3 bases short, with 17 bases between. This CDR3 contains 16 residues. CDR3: CASSQGIWRDTGELFF. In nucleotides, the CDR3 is TGTGCCAGCAGCCAGGGAATTTGGCGCGACACCGGGGAGCTGTTTTTT.

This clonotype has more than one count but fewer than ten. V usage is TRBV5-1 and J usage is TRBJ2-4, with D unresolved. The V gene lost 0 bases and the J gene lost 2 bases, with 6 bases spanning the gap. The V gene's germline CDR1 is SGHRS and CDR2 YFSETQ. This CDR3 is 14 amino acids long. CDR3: CASSLVDSKNIQYF. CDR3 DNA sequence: TGCGCCAGCAGCTTGGTAGATTCCAAAAACATTCAGTACTTC.

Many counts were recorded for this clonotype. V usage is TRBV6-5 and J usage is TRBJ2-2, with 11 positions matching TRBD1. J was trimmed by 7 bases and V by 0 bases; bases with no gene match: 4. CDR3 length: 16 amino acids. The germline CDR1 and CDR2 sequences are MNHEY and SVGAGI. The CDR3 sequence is CASSYSTGTGGGELFF. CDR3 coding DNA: TGTGCCAGCAGTTACTCGACCGGGACAGGGGGCGGGGAGCTGTTTTTT.

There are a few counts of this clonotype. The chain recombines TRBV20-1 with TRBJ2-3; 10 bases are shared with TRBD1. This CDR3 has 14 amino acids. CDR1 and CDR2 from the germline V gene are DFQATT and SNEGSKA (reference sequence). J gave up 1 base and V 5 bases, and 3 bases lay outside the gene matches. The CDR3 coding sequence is TGCAGTGCTTCCGGGACAGGGGGCACAGATACGCAGTATTTT. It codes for CSASGTGGTDTQYF.